This T cell receptor (beta chain) was retrieved from a study of blood T cell repertoires in COVID-19. Overall study: Sites in the United States, Italy and Spain provided acute and convalescent COVID-19 samples. T cells, B-cell-depleted T cells, or PBMCs supplied cDNA or gDNA.

In the authors' methods: Nucleated cell counts were estimated from reference gene primer amplification. Clones were read by immunoSEQ multiplex PCR, and TCRdb kept only the in-frame ones, dropping some. V, J and clone size were drawn from that table, and D and trimming were deduced from the DNA. The sample has around 140,000 clones; around 88% are singletons. This CDR3 is 15 amino acids long. Germline V lookup: CDR1 SGHNT, CDR2 YYREEE (reference sequence). V was shortened by 2 bases and J by 3 bases, with 14 bases between the two germline ends. J is TRBJ1-1 and V is TRBV5-4; D not certain. This receptor was taken from a woman aged 55-70 years with acute or convalescent COVID-19. Sequencing used peripheral blood. As DNA, the CDR3 is TGTGCCAGCAGCTTCGAGCCGGGAGTGGACACTGAAGCTTTCTTT. This gives the protein CASSFEPGVDTEAFF. Looking up the rest from reference TRBV5-4 and TRBJ1-1 gives the full variable domain: ETGVTQSPTHLIKTRGQQVTLRCSSQSGHNTVSWYQQALGQGPQFIFQYYREEENGRGNFPPRFSGLQFPNYSSELNVNALELDDSALYLCASSFEPGVDTEAFFGQGTRLTVV.